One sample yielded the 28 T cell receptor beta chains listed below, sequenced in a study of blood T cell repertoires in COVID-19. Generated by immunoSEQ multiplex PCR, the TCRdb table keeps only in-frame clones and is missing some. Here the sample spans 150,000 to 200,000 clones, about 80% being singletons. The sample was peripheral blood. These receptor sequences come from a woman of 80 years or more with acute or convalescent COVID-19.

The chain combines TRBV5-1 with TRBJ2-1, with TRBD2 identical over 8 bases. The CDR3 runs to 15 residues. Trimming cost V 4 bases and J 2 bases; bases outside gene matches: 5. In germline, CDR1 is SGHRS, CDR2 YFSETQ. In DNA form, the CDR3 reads TGCGCCAGCAGCACAAGGACTAGCACCTACAATGAGCAGTTCTTC. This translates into CASSTRTSTYNEQFF.

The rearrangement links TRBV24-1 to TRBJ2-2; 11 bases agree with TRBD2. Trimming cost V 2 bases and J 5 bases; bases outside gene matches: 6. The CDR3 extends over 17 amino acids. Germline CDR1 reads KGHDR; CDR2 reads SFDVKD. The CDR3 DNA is TGTGCCACCAGTGATTCCGGACTAGCGGGTCGTACCGGGGAGCTGTTTTTT. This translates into CATSDSGLAGRTGELFF.

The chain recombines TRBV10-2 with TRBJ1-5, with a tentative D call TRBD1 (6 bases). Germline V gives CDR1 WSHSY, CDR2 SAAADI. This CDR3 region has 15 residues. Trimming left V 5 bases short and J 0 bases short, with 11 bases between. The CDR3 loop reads CASSPQGYSNQPQHF. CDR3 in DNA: TGCGCCAGCAGTCCACAGGGTTATAGCAATCAGCCCCAGCATTTT.

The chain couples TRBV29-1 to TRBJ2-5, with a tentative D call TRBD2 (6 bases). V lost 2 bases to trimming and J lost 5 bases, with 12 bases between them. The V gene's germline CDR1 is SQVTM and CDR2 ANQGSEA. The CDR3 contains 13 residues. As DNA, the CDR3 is TGCAGCGTTGAATACGGGGCGGGGGAGACCCAGTACTTC. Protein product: CSVEYGAGETQYF.

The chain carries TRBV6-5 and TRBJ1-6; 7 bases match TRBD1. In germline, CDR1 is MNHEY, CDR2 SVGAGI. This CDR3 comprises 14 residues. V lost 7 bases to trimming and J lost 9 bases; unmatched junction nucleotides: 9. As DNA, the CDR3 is TGTGCCAGCACCCGACAGGAGGGGGCTTCACCCCTCCACTTT. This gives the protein CASTRQEGASPLHF.

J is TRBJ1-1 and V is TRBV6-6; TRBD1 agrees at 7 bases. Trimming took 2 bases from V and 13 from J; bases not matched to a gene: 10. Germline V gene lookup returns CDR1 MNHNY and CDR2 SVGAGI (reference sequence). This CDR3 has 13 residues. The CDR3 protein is CASSYEGAGEIFF. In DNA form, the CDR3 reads TGTGCCAGCAGTTACGAGGGGGCAGGCGAGATTTTCTTT.

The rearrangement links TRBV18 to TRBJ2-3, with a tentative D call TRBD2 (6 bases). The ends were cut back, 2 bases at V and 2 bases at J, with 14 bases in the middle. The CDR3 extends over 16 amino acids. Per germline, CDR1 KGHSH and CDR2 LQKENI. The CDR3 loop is CASSPAVSGLTDTQYF. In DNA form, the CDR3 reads TGTGCCAGCTCACCAGCAGTTAGCGGACTCACAGATACGCAGTATTTT.

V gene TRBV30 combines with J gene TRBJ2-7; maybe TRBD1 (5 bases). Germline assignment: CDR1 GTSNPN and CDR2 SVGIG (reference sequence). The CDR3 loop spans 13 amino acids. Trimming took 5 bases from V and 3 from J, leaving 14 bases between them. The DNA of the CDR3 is TGTGCCTGGTCGGACACCCTCCTCTACGAGCAGTACTTC. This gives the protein CAWSDTLLYEQYF.

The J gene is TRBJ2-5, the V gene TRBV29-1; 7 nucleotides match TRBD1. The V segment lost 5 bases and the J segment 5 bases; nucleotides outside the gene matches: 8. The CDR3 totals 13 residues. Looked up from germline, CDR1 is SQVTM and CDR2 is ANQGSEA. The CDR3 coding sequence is TGCAGCGTTTCCGACAGGGCGTGGGAGACCCAGTACTTC. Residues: CSVSDRAWETQYF.

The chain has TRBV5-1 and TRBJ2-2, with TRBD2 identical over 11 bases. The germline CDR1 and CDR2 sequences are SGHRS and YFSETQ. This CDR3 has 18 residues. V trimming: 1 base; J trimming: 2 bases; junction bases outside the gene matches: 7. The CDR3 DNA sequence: TGCGCCAGCAGCTTGCGCCTAGCGGGAGGAGGCAACACCGGGGAGCTGTTTTTT. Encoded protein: CASSLRLAGGGNTGELFF.

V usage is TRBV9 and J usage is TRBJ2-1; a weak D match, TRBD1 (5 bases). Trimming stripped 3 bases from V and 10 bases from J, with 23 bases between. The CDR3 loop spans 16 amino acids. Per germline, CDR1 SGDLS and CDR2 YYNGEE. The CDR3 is CASSGQGTLVSPEQFF. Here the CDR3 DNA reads TGTGCCAGCAGCGGGCAGGGAACCCTCGTTTCCCCCGAGCAGTTCTTC. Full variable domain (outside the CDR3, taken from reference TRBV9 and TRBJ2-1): DSGVTQTPKHLITATGQRVTLRCSPRSGDLSVYWYQQSLDQGLQFLIQYYNGEERAKGNILERFSAQQFPDLHSELNLSSLELGDSALYFCASSGQGTLVSPEQFFGPGTRLTVL.

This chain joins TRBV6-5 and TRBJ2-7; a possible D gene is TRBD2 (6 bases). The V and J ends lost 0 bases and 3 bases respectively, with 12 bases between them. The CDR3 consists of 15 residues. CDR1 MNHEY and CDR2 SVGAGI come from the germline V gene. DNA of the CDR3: TGTGCCAGCAGTTACTCGAGCGGGTCCCACTACGAGCAGTACTTC. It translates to CASSYSSGSHYEQYF.

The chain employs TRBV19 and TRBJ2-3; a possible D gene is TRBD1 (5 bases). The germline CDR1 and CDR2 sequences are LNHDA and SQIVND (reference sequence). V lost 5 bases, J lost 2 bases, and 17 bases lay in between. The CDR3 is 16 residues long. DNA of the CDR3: TGTGCCAGTAGTCCTTACTTAGGGGCAATCACAGATACGCAGTATTTT. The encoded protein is CASSPYLGAITDTQYF. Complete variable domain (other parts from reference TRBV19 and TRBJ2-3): DGGITQSPKYLFRKEGQNVTLSCEQNLNHDAMYWYRQDPGQGLRLIYYSQIVNDFQKGDIAEGYSVSREKKESFPLTVTSAQKNPTAFYLCASSPYLGAITDTQYFGPGTRLTVL.

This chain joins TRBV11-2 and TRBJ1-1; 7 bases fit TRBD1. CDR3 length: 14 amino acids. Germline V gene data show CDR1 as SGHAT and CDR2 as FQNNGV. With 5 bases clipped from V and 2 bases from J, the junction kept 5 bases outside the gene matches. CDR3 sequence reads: CASSSDRVNTEAFF. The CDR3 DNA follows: TGTGCCAGCAGCAGCGACAGGGTTAACACTGAAGCTTTCTTT.

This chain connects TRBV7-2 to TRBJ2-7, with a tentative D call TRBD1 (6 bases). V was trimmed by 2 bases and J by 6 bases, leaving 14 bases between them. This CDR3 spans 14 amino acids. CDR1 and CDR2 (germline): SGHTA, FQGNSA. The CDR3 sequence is CASSLTGWSAEQYF. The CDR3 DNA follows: TGTGCCAGCAGCTTAACAGGGTGGTCCGCCGAGCAGTACTTC.

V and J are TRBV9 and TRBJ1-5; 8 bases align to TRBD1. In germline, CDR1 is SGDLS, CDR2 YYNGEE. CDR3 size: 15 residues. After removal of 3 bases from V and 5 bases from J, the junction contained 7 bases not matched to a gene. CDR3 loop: CASSETGDNHQPQHF. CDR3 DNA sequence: TGTGCCAGCAGCGAGACAGGGGATAACCATCAGCCCCAGCATTTT. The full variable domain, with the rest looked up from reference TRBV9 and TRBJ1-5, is DSGVTQTPKHLITATGQRVTLRCSPRSGDLSVYWYQQSLDQGLQFLIQYYNGEERAKGNILERFSAQQFPDLHSELNLSSLELGDSALYFCASSETGDNHQPQHFGDGTRLSIL.

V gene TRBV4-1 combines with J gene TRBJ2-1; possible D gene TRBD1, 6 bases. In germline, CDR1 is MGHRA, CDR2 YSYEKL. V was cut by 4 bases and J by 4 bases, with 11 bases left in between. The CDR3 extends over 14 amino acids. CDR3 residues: CASSRRGSYNEQFF. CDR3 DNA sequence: TGCGCCAGCAGCCGCAGGGGCTCTTACAATGAGCAGTTCTTC.

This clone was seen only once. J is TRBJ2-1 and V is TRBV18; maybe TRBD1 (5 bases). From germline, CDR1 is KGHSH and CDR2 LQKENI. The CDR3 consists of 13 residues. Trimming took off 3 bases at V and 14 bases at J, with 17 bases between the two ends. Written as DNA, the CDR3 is TGTGCCAGCTCACCCTCCAACACAGGAGCCGAGTTCTTC. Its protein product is CASSPSNTGAEFF.

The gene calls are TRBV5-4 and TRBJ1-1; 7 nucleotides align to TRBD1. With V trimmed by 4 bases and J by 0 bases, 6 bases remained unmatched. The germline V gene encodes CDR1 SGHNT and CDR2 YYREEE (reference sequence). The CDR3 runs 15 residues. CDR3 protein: CASSQGGHMNTEAFF. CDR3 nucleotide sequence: TGTGCCAGCAGCCAGGGGGGACATATGAACACTGAAGCTTTCTTT. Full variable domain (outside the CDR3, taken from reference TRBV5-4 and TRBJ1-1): ETGVTQSPTHLIKTRGQQVTLRCSSQSGHNTVSWYQQALGQGPQFIFQYYREEENGRGNFPPRFSGLQFPNYSSELNVNALELDDSALYLCASSQGGHMNTEAFFGQGTRLTVV.

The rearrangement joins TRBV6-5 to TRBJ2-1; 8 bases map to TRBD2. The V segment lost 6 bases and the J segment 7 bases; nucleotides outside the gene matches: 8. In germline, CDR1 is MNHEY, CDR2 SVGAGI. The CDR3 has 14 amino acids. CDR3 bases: TGTGCCAGCAGCGGCGGGAGGTATAGTAATGAGCAGTTCTTC. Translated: CASSGGRYSNEQFF.

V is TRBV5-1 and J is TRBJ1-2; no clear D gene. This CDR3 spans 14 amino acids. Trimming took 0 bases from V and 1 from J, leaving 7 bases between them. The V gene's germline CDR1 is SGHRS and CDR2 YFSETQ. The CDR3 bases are TGCGCCAGCAGCTTGGGAGGGTTTAACTATGGCTACACCTTC. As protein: CASSLGGFNYGYTF.

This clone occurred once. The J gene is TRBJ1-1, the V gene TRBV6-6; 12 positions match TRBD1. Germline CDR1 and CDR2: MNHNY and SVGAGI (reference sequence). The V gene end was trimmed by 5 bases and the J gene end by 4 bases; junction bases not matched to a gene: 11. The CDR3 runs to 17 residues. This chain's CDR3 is CASSRAPGQGARTEAFF. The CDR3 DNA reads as TGTGCCAGCAGTCGTGCTCCGGGACAGGGGGCGCGCACTGAAGCTTTCTTT.

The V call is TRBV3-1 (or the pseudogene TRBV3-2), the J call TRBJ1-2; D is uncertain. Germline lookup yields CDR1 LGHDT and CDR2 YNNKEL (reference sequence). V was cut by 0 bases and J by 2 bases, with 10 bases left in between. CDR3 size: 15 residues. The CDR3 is CASSQEGGWNYGYTF. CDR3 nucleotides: TGTGCCAGCAGCCAAGAAGGAGGGTGGAACTATGGCTACACCTTC.

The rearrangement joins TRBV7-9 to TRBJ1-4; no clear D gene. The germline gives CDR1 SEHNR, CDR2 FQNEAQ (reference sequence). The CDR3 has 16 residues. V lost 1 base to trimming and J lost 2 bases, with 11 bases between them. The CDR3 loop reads CASSLGVGGTNEKLFF. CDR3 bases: TGTGCCAGCAGCTTAGGAGTCGGAGGGACTAATGAAAAACTGTTTTTT.

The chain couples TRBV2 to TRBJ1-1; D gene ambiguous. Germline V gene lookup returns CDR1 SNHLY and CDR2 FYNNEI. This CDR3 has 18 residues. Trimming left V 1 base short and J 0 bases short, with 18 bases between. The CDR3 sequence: CASSEDVPWSGMNTEAFF. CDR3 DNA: TGTGCCAGCAGTGAAGACGTGCCTTGGTCGGGTATGAACACTGAAGCTTTCTTT.

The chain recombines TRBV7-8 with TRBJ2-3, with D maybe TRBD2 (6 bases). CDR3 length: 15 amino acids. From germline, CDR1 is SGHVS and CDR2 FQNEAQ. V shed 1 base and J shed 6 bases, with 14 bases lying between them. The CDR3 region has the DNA TGTGCCAGCAGCTTAGTGGCGGGAAGCTCCGATACGCAGTATTTT. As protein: CASSLVAGSSDTQYF. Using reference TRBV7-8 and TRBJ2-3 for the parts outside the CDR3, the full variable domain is GAGVSQSPRYKVAKRGQDVALRCDPISGHVSLFWYQQALGQGPEFLTYFQNEAQLDKSGLPSDRFFAERPEGSVSTLKIQRTQQEDSAVYLCASSLVAGSSDTQYFGPGTRLTVL.

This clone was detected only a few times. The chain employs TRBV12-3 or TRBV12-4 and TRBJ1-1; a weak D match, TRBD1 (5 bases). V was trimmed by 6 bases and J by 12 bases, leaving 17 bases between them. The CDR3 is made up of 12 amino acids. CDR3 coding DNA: TGTGCCAGCAGCTACGGACACAACCGGCCTTTCTTT. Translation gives CASSYGHNRPFF.

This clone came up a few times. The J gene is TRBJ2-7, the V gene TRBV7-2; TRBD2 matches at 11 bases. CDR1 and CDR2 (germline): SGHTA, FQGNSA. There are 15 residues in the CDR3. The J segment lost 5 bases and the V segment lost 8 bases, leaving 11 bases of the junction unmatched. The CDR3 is CASARTLAGGHEQYF. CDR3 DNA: TGTGCCAGCGCTAGGACCCTAGCGGGAGGTCACGAGCAGTACTTC.